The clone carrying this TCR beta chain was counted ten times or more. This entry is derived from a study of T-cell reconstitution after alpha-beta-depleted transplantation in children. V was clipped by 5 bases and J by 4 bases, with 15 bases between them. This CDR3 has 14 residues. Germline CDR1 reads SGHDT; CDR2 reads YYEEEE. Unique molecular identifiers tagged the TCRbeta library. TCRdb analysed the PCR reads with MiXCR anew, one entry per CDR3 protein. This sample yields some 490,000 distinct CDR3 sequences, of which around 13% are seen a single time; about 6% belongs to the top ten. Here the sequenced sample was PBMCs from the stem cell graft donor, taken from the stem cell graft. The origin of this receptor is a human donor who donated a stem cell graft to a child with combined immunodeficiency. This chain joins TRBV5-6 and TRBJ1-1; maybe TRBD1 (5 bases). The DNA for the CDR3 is TGTGCCAGCAGAAGTACGGGGGAAGGCACTGAAGCTTTCTTT. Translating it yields CASRSTGEGTEAFF.